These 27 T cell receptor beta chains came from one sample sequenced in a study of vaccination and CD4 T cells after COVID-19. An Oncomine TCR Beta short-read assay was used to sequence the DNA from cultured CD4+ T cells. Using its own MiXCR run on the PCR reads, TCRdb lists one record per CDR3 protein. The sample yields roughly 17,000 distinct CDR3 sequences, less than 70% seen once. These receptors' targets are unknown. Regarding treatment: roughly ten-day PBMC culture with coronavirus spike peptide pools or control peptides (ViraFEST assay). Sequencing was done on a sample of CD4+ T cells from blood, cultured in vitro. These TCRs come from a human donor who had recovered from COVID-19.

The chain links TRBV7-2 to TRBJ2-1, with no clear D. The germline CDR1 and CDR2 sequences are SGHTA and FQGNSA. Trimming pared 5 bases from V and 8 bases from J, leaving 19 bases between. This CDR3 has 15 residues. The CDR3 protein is CASSRRWISADEQFF. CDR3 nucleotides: TGTGCCAGCAGCCGTCGGTGGATTTCTGCGGATGAGCAGTTCTTC.

CDR3 sequence (DNA): TGTGCCAGCAGCTTAGTCAGGGGGAACTATGGCTACACCTTC. Protein product: CASSLVRGNYGYTF. This chain connects TRBV11-2 to TRBJ1-2; 7 bases agree with TRBD1. The CDR3 has 14 amino acids. V was pared by 1 base and J by 2 bases, with 1 base of the junction left unmatched. From germline, CDR1 is SGHAT and CDR2 FQNNGV.

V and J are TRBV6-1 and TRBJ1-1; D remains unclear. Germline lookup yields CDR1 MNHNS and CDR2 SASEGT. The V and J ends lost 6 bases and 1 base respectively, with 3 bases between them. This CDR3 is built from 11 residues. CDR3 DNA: TGTGCCAGCAGGCGGAACACTGAAGCTTTCTTT. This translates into CASRRNTEAFF.

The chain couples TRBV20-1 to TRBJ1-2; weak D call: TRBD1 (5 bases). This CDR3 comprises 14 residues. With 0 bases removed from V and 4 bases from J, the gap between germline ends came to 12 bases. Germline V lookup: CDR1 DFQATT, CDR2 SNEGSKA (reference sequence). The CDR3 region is CSARDPEGTYGYTF. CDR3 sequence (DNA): TGCAGTGCTAGAGATCCCGAGGGGACCTATGGCTACACCTTC.

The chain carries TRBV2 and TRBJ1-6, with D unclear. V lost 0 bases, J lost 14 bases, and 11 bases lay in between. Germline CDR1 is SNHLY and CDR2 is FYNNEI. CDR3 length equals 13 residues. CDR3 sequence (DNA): TGTGCCAGCAGTGAAGCAGTTCTTGGGGCCCTCCACTTT. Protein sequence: CASSEAVLGALHF.

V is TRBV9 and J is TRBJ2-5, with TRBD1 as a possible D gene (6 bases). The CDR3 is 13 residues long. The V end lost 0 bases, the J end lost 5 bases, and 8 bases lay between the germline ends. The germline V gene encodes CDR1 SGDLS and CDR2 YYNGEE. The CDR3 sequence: CASSVGGLETQYF. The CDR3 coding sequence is TGTGCCAGCAGCGTAGGGGGGCTTGAGACCCAGTACTTC. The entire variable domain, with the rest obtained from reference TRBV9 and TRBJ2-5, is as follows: DSGVTQTPKHLITATGQRVTLRCSPRSGDLSVYWYQQSLDQGLQFLIQYYNGEERAKGNILERFSAQQFPDLHSELNLSSLELGDSALYFCASSVGGLETQYFGPGTRLLVL.

CDR3 amino acids: CASSSGTGSYNEQFF. CDR3 DNA sequence: TGTGCCAGCAGCTCCGGGACAGGTTCCTACAATGAGCAGTTCTTC. The chain links TRBV7-2 to TRBJ2-1; TRBD1 agrees at 8 bases. Germline CDR1 SGHTA, CDR2 FQGNSA. CDR3 size: 15 residues. J lost 1 base, V lost 4 bases, and 3 bases had no gene match.

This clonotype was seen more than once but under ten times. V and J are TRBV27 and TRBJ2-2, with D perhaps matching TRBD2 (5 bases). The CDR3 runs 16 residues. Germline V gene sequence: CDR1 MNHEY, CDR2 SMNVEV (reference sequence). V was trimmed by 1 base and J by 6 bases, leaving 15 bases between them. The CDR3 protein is CASSLYGNLRAGELFF. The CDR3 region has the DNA TGTGCCAGCAGTTTATACGGGAACTTGCGGGCCGGGGAGCTGTTTTTT.

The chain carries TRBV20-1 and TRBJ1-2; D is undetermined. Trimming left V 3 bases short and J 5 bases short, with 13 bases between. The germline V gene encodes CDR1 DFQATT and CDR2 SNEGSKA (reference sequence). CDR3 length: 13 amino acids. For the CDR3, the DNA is TGCAGTGCTAGTGAGCCGGATAGATATGGCTACACCTTC. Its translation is CSASEPDRYGYTF.

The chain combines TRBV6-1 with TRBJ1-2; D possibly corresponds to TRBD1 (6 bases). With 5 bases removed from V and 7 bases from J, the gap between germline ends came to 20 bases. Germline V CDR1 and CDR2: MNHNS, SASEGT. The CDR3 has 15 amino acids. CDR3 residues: CASSRGGPETSGYTF. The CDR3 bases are TGTGCCAGCAGTCGGGGGGGGCCAGAAACCAGTGGCTACACCTTC.

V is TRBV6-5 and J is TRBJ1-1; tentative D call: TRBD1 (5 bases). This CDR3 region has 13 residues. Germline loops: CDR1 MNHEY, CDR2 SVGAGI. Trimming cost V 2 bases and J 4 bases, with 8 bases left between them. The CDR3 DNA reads TGTGCCAGCAGTTACAGGGGCGGCACTGAAGCTTTCTTT. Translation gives CASSYRGGTEAFF.

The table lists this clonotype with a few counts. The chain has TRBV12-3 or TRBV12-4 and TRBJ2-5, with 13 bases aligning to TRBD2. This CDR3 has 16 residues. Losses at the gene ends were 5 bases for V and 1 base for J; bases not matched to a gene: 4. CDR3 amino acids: CASSLGLAGVQETQYF. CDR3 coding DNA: TGTGCCAGCAGTCTCGGACTAGCGGGGGTCCAAGAGACCCAGTACTTC.

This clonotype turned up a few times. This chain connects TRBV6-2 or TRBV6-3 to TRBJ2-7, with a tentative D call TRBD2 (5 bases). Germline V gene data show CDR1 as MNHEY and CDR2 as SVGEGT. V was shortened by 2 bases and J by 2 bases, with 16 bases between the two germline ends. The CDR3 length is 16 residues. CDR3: CASSYPSGRRPYEQYF. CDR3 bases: TGTGCCAGCAGTTACCCGAGCGGTAGGAGGCCCTACGAGCAGTACTTC.

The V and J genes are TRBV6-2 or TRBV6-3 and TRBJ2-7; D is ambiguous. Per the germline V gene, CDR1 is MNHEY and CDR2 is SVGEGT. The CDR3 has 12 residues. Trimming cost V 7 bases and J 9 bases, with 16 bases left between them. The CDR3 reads CASTSGGWAQYF. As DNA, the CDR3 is TGTGCCAGCACCTCAGGCGGATGGGCGCAGTACTTC.

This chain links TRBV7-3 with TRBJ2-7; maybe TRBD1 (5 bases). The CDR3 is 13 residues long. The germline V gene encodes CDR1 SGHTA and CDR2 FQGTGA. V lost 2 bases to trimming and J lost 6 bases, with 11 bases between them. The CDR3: CASSLHPGPEQYF. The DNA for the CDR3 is TGTGCCAGCAGCTTACATCCAGGGCCCGAGCAGTACTTC.

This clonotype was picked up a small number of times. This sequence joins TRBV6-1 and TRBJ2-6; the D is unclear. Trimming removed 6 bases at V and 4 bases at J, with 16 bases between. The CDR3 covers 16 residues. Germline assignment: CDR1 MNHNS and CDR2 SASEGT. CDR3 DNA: TGTGCCAGCAGGTCGACGGCCTCCGTCGGGGCCAACGTCCTGACTTTC. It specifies CASRSTASVGANVLTF.

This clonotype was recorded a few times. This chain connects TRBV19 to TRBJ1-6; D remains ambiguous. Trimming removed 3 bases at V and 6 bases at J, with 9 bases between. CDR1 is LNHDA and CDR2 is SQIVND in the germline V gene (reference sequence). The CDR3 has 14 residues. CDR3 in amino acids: CASSISGSNSPLHF. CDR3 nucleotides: TGTGCCAGTAGTATTTCAGGATCTAATTCACCCCTCCACTTT.

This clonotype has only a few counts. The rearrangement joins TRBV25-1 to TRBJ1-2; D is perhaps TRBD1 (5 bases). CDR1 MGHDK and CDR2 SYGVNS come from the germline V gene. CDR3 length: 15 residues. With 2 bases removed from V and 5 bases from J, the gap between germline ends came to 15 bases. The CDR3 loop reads CASSELGGARYGYTF. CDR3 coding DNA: TGTGCCAGCAGTGAACTGGGAGGGGCGAGGTATGGCTACACCTTC.

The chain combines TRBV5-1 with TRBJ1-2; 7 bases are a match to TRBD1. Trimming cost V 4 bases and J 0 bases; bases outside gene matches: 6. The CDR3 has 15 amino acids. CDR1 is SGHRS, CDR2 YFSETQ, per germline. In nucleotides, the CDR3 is TGCGCCAGCAGCCCGAACAGGGGCACTAACTATGGCTACACCTTC. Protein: CASSPNRGTNYGYTF.

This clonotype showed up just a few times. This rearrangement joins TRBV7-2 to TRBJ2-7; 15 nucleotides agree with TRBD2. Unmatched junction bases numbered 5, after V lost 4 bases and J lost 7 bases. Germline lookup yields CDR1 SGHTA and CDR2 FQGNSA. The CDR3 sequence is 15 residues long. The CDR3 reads CASSSGLAGGWEQYF. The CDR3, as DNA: TGTGCCAGCAGCTCGGGACTAGCGGGGGGTTGGGAGCAGTACTTC.

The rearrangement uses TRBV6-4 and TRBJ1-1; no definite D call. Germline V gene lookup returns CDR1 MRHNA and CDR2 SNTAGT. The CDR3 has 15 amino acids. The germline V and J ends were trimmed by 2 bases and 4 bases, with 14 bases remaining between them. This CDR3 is CASSDLPGGFTEAFF. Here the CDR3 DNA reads TGTGCCAGCAGTGACCTACCCGGAGGTTTCACTGAAGCTTTCTTT.

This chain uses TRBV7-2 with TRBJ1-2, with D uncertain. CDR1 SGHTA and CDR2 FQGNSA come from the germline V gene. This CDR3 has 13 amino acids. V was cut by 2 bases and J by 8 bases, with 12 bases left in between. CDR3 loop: CASSLYAGYGYTF. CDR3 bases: TGTGCCAGCAGCTTATACGCAGGTTACGGCTACACCTTC. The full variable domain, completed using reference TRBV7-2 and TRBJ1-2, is GAGVSQSPSNKVTEKGKDVELRCDPISGHTALYWYRQSLGQGLEFLIYFQGNSAPDKSGLPSDRFSAERTGGSVSTLTIQRTQQEDSAVYLCASSLYAGYGYTFGSGTRLTVV.

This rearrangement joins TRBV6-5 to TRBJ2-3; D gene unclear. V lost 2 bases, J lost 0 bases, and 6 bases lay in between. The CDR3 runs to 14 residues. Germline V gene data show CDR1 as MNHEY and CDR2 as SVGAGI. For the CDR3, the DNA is TGTGCCAGCAGTTACGCCGGGAGCACAGATACGCAGTATTTT. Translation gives CASSYAGSTDTQYF.

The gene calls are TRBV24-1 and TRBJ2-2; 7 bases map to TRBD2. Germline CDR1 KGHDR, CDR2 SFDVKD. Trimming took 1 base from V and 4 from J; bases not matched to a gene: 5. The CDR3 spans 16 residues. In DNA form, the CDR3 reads TGTGCCACCAGTGATTTAGGCGGGAGTCCCACCGGGGAGCTGTTTTTT. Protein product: CATSDLGGSPTGELFF.

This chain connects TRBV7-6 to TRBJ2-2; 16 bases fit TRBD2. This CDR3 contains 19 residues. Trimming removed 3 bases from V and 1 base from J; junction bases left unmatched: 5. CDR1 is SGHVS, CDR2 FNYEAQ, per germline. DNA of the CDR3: TGTGCCAGCAGCTTGGGACTAGCGGGAGGGCCTAGGAACACCGGGGAGCTGTTTTTT. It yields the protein CASSLGLAGGPRNTGELFF.

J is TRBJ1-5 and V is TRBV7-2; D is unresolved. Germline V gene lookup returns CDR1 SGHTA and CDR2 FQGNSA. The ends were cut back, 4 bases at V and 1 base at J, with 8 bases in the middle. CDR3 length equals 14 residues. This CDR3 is CASSSVVSNQPQHF. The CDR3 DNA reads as TGTGCCAGCAGCTCGGTGGTGAGCAATCAGCCCCAGCATTTT.

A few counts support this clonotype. The DNA for the CDR3 is TGTGCCAGCAGGGTCGGTGGGAGGGCCGCGGATACGCAGTATTTT. Translation: CASRVGGRAADTQYF. V gene TRBV6-1 combines with J gene TRBJ2-3; 7 nucleotides align to TRBD2. This CDR3 spans 15 amino acids. Trimming cost V 6 bases and J 6 bases; bases outside gene matches: 12. Germline V gives CDR1 MNHNS, CDR2 SASEGT.